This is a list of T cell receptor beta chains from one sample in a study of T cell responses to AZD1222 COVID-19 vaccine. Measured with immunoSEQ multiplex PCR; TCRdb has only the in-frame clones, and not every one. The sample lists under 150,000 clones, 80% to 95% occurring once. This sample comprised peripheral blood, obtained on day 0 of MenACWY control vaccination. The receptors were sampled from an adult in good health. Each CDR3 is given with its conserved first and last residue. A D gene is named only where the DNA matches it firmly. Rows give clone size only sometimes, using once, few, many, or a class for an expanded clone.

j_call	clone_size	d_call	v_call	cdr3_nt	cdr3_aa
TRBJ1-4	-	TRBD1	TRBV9	TGTGCCAGCAGCGTAGCGGGACAGGGCGTTGAAAAACTGTTTTTT	CASSVAGQGVEKLFF
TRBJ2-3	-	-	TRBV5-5	TGTGCCAGCAGCTTGGGGAGGGGGGCCTTGGCCCCAGATACGCAGTATTTT	CASSLGRGALAPDTQYF
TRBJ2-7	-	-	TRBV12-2	TGTGCAAGTCGCTCCCCGCTCTACGAGCAGTACTTC	CASRSPLYEQYF
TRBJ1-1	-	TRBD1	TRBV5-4	TGTGCCAGCAGCTGGGACAGGGCTCCGACCACTGAAGCTTTCTTT	CASSWDRAPTTEAFF
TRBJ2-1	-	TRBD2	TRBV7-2	TGTGCCAGCAGCATTAGCGGGACGTCCTACAATGAGCAGTTCTTC	CASSISGTSYNEQFF
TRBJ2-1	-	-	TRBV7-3	TGTGCCAGCAGCTGGGGGGCGGACAGCCACAATGAGCAGTTCTTC	CASSWGADSHNEQFF
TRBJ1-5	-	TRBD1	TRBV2	TGTGCCAGCAGTGAGGGGACAGGGGGCCATCAGCCCCAGCATTTT	CASSEGTGGHQPQHF
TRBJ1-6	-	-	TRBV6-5	TGTGCCAGCAAGACCCCTCCGGGTTCACCCCTCCACTTT	CASKTPPGSPLHF
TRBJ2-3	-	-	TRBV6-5	TGTGCCAGCAGATCAGGGGGGGCAGGCACAGATACGCAGTATTTT	CASRSGGAGTDTQYF
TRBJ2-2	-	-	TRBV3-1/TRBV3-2	TGTGCCAGCAGCCAGTACGGAAGCACCGGGGAGCTGTTTTTT	CASSQYGSTGELFF
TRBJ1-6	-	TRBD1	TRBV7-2	TGTGCCAGCAGCTTAGGAGCACAGGGGAATTCACCCCTCCACTTT	CASSLGAQGNSPLHF
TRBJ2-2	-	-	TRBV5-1	TGCGCCAGCAGCCCGAGGACGCAGAACACCGGGGAGCTGTTTTTT	CASSPRTQNTGELFF
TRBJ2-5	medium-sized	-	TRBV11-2	TGTGCCAGCAGCCCAGGTCCGGGGAGCGAGACCCAGTACTTC	CASSPGPGSETQYF
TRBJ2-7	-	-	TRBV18	TGTGCCAGCTCACCTCTCGGACGGGGCAACTACGAGCAGTACTTC	CASSPLGRGNYEQYF
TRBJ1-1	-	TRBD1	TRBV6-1	TGTGCCAGCAGTGAAGGACAGGGGAACACTGAAGCTTTCTTT	CASSEGQGNTEAFF
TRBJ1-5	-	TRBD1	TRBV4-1	TGCGCCAGCAGCCAAGTTGGTACAGGGGATCAGCCCCAGCATTTT	CASSQVGTGDQPQHF
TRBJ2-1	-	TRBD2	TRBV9	TGTGCCAGCAGCGCACAAGGGACTAGCGGAAAAGACCACAATGAGCAGTTCTTC	CASSAQGTSGKDHNEQFF
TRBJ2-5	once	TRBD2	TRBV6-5	TGTGCCAGCAGCCTCTCTAGCGGGACAAAGACCCAGTACTTC	CASSLSSGTKTQYF
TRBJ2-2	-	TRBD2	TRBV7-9	TGTGCCAGCAGCTTAAGGGGAGGGGACGGCGGGGAGCTGTTTTTT	CASSLRGGDGGELFF
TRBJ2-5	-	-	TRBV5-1	TGCGCCAGCGGCCAGGAGGGAGTACGGGAGACCCAGTACTTC	CASGQEGVRETQYF
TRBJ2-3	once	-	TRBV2	TGTGCCAGCAACCAGGGCGAGGCGCAGTATTTT	CASNQGEAQYF
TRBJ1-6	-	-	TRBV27	TGTGCCAGCAGTTTATCGGTAGGACAGAATAATTCACCCCTCCACTTT	CASSLSVGQNNSPLHF
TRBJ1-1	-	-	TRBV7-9	TGTGCCAGCAGCTTAGAAGACAGTGAAGCTTTCTTT	CASSLEDSEAFF
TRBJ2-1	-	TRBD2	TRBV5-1	TGCGCCAGCAGCTTACTAGCGGGAGTGAAAAATGAGCAGTTCTTC	CASSLLAGVKNEQFF
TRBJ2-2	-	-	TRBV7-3	TGTGCCAGCAGTAATCCGACCGGGGAGCTGTTTTTT	CASSNPTGELFF
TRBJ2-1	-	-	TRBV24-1	TGTGCCACCAGTGATTTCCCCCCTAACAATGAGCAGTTCTTC	CATSDFPPNNEQFF
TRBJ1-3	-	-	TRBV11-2	TGTGCCAGCAGCTTAAGGACAGCTGGAAACACCATATATTTT	CASSLRTAGNTIYF
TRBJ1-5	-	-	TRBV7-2	TGTGCCAGCAGCTTCGGGACTTACAATCAGCCCCAGCATTTT	CASSFGTYNQPQHF
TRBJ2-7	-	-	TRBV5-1	TGCGCCAGCAGCCCAGGACAGTCCTACGAGCAGTACTTC	CASSPGQSYEQYF
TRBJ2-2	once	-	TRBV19	TGTGCCAGTAGCACCCTGGGCGGCGCGGACGGCGGGGAGCTGTTTTTT	CASSTLGGADGGELFF
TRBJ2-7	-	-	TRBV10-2	TGCGCCAGCAGCTCTGAGGGCGGCGTTGAGGAGCAGTACTTC	CASSSEGGVEEQYF
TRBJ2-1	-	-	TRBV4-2	TGTGCCAGCAGCCAAGAAGGGTACAGCGGAACCTACAATGAGCAGTTCTTC	CASSQEGYSGTYNEQFF
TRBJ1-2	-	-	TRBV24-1	TGTGCCACCAGTGACTATAGGGTAGACTATGGCTACACCTTC	CATSDYRVDYGYTF
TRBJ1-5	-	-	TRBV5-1	TGCGCCAGCAGCCCGGACGGGAAAAGTTATAGCAATCAGCCCCAGCATTTT	CASSPDGKSYSNQPQHF
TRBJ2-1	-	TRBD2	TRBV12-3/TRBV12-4	TGTGCCAGCACGCCTAGCGGCGTCAATGAGCAGTTCTTC	CASTPSGVNEQFF
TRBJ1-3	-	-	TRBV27	TGTGCCAGCAGTTTATCTGGAGACATTGGAAACACCATATATTTT	CASSLSGDIGNTIYF
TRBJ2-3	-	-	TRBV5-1	TGCGCCACCACGAATCAGGGTTGGTCAGATACGCAGTATTTT	CATTNQGWSDTQYF
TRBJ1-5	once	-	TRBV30	TGTGCCTGGAGGGGATATAGCAATCAGCCCCAGCATTTT	CAWRGYSNQPQHF
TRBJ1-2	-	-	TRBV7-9	TGTGCCAGCAGCTTAGCCGACAGAGAAGGCTACACCTTC	CASSLADREGYTF
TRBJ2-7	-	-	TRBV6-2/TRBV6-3	TGTGCCAGCAGTTACTCGACCAGAAGCTCCTACGAGCAGTACTTC	CASSYSTRSSYEQYF
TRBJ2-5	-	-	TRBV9	TGTGCCAGCAGCGTAGTCCCCGGGGCCCAAGAGACCCAGTACTTC	CASSVVPGAQETQYF
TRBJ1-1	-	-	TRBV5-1	TGCGCCAGCAGCTTGGACCGGACTGAAGCTTTCTTT	CASSLDRTEAFF
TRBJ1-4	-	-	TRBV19	TGTGCCAGTAGTACCCCACAGGGCCTTAATGAAAAACTGTTTTTT	CASSTPQGLNEKLFF
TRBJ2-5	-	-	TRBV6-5	TGTGCCAGCAGGGACACCCGGGGGAAGACCCAGTACTTC	CASRDTRGKTQYF
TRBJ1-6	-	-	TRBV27	TGTGCCAGCAGTTTATCACTTAATAATTCACCCCTCCACTTT	CASSLSLNNSPLHF
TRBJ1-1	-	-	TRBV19	TGTGCCAGTTCCGGACGTGTTGAAGCTTTCTTT	CASSGRVEAFF
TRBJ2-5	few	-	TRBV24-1	TGTGCCACCAGTGATTTTATCCCAGGGACCCAAGAGACCCAGTACTTC	CATSDFIPGTQETQYF
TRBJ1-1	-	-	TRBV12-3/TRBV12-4	TGTGCCAGCAGATACGGAAACACTGAAGCTTTCTTT	CASRYGNTEAFF
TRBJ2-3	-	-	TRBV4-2	TGTGCCAGCAGCCAAGCTGGCGATACGCAGTATTTT	CASSQAGDTQYF
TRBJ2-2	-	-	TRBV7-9	TGTGCCAGCAGCTCAGACGCCTACACCGGGGAGCTGTTTTTT	CASSSDAYTGELFF